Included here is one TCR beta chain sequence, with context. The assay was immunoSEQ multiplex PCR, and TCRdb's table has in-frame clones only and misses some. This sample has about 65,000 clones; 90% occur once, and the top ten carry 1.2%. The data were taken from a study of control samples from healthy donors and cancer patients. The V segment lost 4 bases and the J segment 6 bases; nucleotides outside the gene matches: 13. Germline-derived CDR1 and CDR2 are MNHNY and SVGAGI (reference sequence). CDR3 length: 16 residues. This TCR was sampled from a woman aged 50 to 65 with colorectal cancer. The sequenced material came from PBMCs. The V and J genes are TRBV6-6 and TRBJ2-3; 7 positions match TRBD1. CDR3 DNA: TGTGCCAGCAGTTCCCCTTCCGGACAGGACCCCGATACGCAGTATTTT. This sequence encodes CASSSPSGQDPDTQYF.